This T cell receptor beta chain was captured in a study of human T cells and chemical hapten exposure. On the study more broadly: On the upper back, patch tests were applied with 0.01% DPC and read at 6 days.

Time point meaning: patch test 2, 6 weeks after DPC sensitization. Documented treatment: therapeutic diphenylcyclopropenone sensitization with weekly scalp DPC. TCRdb itself ran the RACE reads through MiXCR, one entry per CDR3 protein. This table has around 67,000 distinct CDR3 sequences, 7.5% to 9.5% appearing once. Sequenced here: whole blood, sampled in connection with sensitization to the hapten diphenylcyclopropenone (DPC). This TCR was recovered from a woman aged 50 to 60 with alopecia areata. Some clones in this sample may be carry-over from other donors' samples.

This CDR3 reads CASSLMPSGANVLTF. Written as DNA, the CDR3 is TGTGCCAGCAGCTTAATGCCCTCTGGGGCCAACGTCCTGACTTTC. This sequence joins TRBV5-5 and TRBJ2-6; D gene uncertain. The CDR3 is 15 amino acids. Per germline, CDR1 SGHKS and CDR2 YYEKEE (reference sequence). V was trimmed by 2 bases and J by 0 bases, leaving 6 bases between them.